A single sample gave rise to the 8 T cell receptor beta chains below, sequenced in a study of T cells after somatic rescue of genetic block. Produced via immunoSEQ multiplex PCR; TCRdb's table is partial and in-frame only. The data show 65,000 to 70,000 clones, with roughly 92% seen just once and 2.9% held by the top ten. The sequenced material came from peripheral blood mononuclear cells (PBMCs). These receptors were collected from a man aged 35-49 years.

This clone was detected only once. The J gene is TRBJ2-1, the V gene TRBV7-8; 7 bases fit TRBD2. CDR3 length: 12 residues. V was pared by 4 bases and J by 9 bases, with 3 bases of the junction left unmatched. Germline CDR1 is SGHVS and CDR2 is FQNEAQ. For the CDR3, the DNA is TGTGCCAGCAGCTCTGGGGGGGGTGAGCAGTTCTTC. Residues: CASSSGGGEQFF.

The chain combines TRBV6-5 with TRBJ1-6; no firm D call. The CDR3 runs to 15 residues. V shed 2 bases and J shed 10 bases, with 15 bases lying between them. Germline-derived CDR1 and CDR2 are MNHEY and SVGAGI. The CDR3 DNA sequence: TGTGCCAGCAGTTACAGACGATGGCCGAGCTCACCCCTCCACTTT. Encoded protein: CASSYRRWPSSPLHF.

This clone was observed a handful of times. The rearrangement uses TRBV7-2 and TRBJ2-7; the D is unclear. There are 15 residues in the CDR3. Germline-derived CDR1 and CDR2 are SGHTA and FQGNSA. V was cut by 5 bases and J by 0 bases, with 14 bases left in between. In DNA, the CDR3 is TGTGCCAGCAGCCCAACATCGGGCCGCTCCTACGAGCAGTACTTC. Amino acid sequence: CASSPTSGRSYEQYF.

The rearrangement joins TRBV2 to TRBJ2-4; 10 bases align to TRBD1. Per the germline V gene, CDR1 is SNHLY and CDR2 is FYNNEI. CDR3 length: 14 amino acids. The junction had 9 bases not matched to a gene; V was cut back by 8 bases and J by 8 bases. The CDR3 spells CASVTGTGEDIQYF. The CDR3, as DNA: TGTGCCAGCGTAACCGGGACAGGGGAGGACATTCAGTACTTC.

This clone occurred a few times. The gene calls are TRBV9 and TRBJ1-1, with TRBD1 identical over 8 bases. This CDR3 is built from 14 residues. Germline V gene data show CDR1 as SGDLS and CDR2 as YYNGEE. J gave up 1 base and V 4 bases, and 3 bases lay outside the gene matches. CDR3 DNA sequence: TGTGCCAGCAGCCGGGGGACAGGGAACACTGAAGCTTTCTTT. The encoded protein is CASSRGTGNTEAFF.

This clone was seen just once. V and J are TRBV7-9 and TRBJ2-7; perhaps TRBD2 as D (6 bases). This CDR3 is 15 amino acids long. Looked up from germline, CDR1 is SEHNR and CDR2 is FQNEAQ (reference sequence). V was trimmed by 6 bases and J by 5 bases, leaving 20 bases between them. CDR3 nucleotide sequence: TGTGCCAGCAGGCTCCTCGGGGACGGGGGTGACGAGCAGTACTTC. Protein product: CASRLLGDGGDEQYF. Full variable domain (missing parts from reference TRBV7-9 and TRBJ2-7): DTGVSQNPRHKITKRGQNVTFRCDPISEHNRLYWYRQTLGQGPEFLTYFQNEAQLEKSRLLSDRFSAERPKGSFSTLEIQRTEQGDSAMYLCASRLLGDGGDEQYFGPGTRLTVT.

The rearrangement joins TRBV5-5 to TRBJ1-5; D is unclear. The CDR3 has 12 residues. V was shortened by 4 bases and J by 7 bases, with 9 bases between the two germline ends. Germline V gives CDR1 SGHKS, CDR2 YYEKEE (reference sequence). In DNA form, the CDR3 reads TGTGCCAGCAGCCGGCTTGGGCAGCCCCAGCATTTT. Amino acids: CASSRLGQPQHF.

As DNA, the CDR3 is TGCACCCGGACTCCTGAAGCTTTCTTT. Encoded protein: CTRTPEAFF. The chain couples TRBV1 to TRBJ1-1. TRBV1 counts as a pseudogene. The CDR3 is 9 residues long.